The rows below give T cell receptor beta chains drawn from one sample of a study of memory CD4+ T cells and cytomegalovirus serostatus. The repertoire was sequenced with immunoSEQ multiplex PCR; TCRdb's copy has only in-frame clones and lacks some. The table has tens of thousands of clones, approximately 78% seen once. The sample taken for sequencing was memory CD4+ T cells from blood. These receptors were collected from an adult in good health and CMV-seronegative. The CDR3 runs from the conserved cysteine through the conserved F or W. Fields, in order: D gene, clone size, V gene, J gene, CDR3 DNA, CDR3 protein. The D gene is left open where the match is weak. Not every row has a clone size; where given, it reads once, few, many or a size class.

>TRBD1|.|TRBV7-6|TRBJ2-5
TGTGCCAGCAGCTTATGGACAGGAAAAGAGACCCAGTACTTC
CASSLWTGKETQYF
>.|once|TRBV19|TRBJ1-5
TGTGCCAGTAGTACCTCGGGACATAAGCATTTT
CASSTSGHKHF
>.|.|TRBV5-1|TRBJ1-2
TGCGCCAGCAGCTTGGCCCCTAACTATGGCTACACCTTC
CASSLAPNYGYTF
>.|.|TRBV28|TRBJ1-5
TGTGCCAGCAGCGGACAGTTCAATCAGCCCCAGCATTTT
CASSGQFNQPQHF
>TRBD1|.|TRBV7-8|TRBJ2-7
TGTGCCAGCAGCTTAGTGGGACAGTTCTCCTACGAGCAGTACTTC
CASSLVGQFSYEQYF
>.|.|TRBV19|TRBJ2-7
TGTGCCAGTAGTATGGCCAGGGACTCCTACGAGCAGTACTTC
CASSMARDSYEQYF
>.|once|TRBV7-8|TRBJ1-5
TGTGCCAGCAGCTTAGTCGGGGGGACGTATAGCAATCAGCCCCAGCATTTT
CASSLVGGTYSNQPQHF
>TRBD1|.|TRBV2|TRBJ2-5
TGTGCCAGCAGTAAGGTGACAGGGTCTCAAGAGACCCAGTACTTC
CASSKVTGSQETQYF
>TRBD1|.|TRBV6-6|TRBJ2-4
TGTGCCAGCAGTCAGGCCCGGGGACAGGGAGAAAACATTCAGTACTTC
CASSQARGQGENIQYF
>.|.|TRBV5-1|TRBJ2-5
TGCGCCAGCAGCTTCGGGGATCAAGAGACCCAGTACTTC
CASSFGDQETQYF
>TRBD2|many|TRBV7-9|TRBJ2-5
TGTGCCAGCAGCCCGGGACTAGTTTTACAGACCCAGTACTTC
CASSPGLVLQTQYF
>.|.|TRBV29-1|TRBJ2-2
TGCAGCGTTAATATGGGGAGGAGCGGTGCCGGGGAGCTGTTTTTT
CSVNMGRSGAGELFF
>TRBD1|.|TRBV5-1|TRBJ1-1
TGCGCCAGCAGCGAGCGGACAGGGCCAGGTGAAGCTTTCTTT
CASSERTGPGEAFF
>TRBD2|.|TRBV28|TRBJ2-7
TGTGCCAGCAGTTTAGGTCTAGCGGGTGGCGAGCAGTACTTC
CASSLGLAGGEQYF
>.|.|TRBV7-8|TRBJ1-4
TGTGCCAGCAGTTTCTCTCGACAAGGAAAACTGTTTTTT
CASSFSRQGKLFF
>TRBD2|.|TRBV19|TRBJ2-5
TGTGCCACCTTAGCGGGAAGCAAATCGGGGACCCAGTACTTC
CATLAGSKSGTQYF
>.|.|TRBV9|TRBJ1-3
TGTGCCAGCAGCGAGGGAGACCTCCGGCTCGGAGCCACCATATATTTT
CASSEGDLRLGATIYF
>.|.|TRBV5-1|TRBJ2-7
TGCGCCAGCAGCTTGGCCGGCGGTCATACCTACGAGCAGTACTTC
CASSLAGGHTYEQYF
>.|.|TRBV28|TRBJ1-2
TGTGCCAGCAGTTTTCCCGGCGTAGGGGACTATGGCTACACCTTC
CASSFPGVGDYGYTF
>TRBD1|.|TRBV9|TRBJ1-2
TGTGCCAGCAGCGTAGGAGGACAGGGGGCGACTGGCTACACCTTC
CASSVGGQGATGYTF
>TRBD2|.|TRBV7-3|TRBJ2-3
TGTGCCAGCAGCGTACTAGCGGGAGTTAAAGATACGCAGTATTTT
CASSVLAGVKDTQYF
>.|.|TRBV11-3|TRBJ2-7
TGTGCCAGCAGCTCAAGATGGGAGGTGGAGAAGGAACACGAGCAGTACTTC
CASSSRWEVEKEHEQYF
>.|.|TRBV7-2|TRBJ1-1
TGTGCCAGCAGCTTATTGGCGGGGAACACTGAAGCTTTCTTT
CASSLLAGNTEAFF
>TRBD2|.|TRBV6-5|TRBJ2-7
TGTGCCATCAGTGAGTTGGGGACTAGCGACGAGCAGTACTTC
CAISELGTSDEQYF
>.|.|TRBV7-9|TRBJ2-2
TGTGCCAGCAGCAAGGGGGGCGGCACCGGGGAGCTGTTTTTT
CASSKGGGTGELFF